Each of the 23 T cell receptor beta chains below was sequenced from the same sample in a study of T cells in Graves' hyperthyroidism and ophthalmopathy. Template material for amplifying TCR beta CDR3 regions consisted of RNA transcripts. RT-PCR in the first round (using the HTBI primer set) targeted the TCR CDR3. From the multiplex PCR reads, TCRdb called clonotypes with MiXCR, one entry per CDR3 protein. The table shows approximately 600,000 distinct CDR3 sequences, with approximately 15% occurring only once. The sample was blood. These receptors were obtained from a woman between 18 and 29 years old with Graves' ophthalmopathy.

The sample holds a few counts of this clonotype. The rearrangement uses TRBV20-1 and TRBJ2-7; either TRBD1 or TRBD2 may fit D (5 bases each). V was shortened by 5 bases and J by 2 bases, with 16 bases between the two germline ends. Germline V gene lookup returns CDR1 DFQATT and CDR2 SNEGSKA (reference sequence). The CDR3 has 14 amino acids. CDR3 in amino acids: CSASGPENTYEQYF. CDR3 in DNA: TGCAGTGCTTCGGGGCCTGAAAATACCTACGAGCAGTACTTC.

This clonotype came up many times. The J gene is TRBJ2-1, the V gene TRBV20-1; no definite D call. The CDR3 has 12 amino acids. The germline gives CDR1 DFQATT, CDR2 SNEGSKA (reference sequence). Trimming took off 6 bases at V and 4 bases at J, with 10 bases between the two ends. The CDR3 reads CSASLRYNEQFF. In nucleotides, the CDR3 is TGCAGTGCCTCGCTGAGGTACAATGAGCAGTTCTTC.

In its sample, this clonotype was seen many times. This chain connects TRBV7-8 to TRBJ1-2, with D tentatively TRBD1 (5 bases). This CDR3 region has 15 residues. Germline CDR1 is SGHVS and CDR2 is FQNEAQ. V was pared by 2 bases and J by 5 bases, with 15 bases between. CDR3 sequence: CASSLRDSGAYGYTF. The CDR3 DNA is TGTGCCAGCAGCTTACGAGACAGCGGGGCATATGGCTACACCTTC.

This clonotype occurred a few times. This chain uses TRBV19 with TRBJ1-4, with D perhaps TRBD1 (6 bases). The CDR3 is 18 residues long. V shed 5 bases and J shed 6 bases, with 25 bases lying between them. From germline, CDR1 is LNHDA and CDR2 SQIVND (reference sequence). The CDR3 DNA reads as TGTGCCAGTAGTCCCGGGGGCGGGGTGGACCTGTCGGATGAAAAACTGTTTTTT. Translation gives CASSPGGGVDLSDEKLFF.

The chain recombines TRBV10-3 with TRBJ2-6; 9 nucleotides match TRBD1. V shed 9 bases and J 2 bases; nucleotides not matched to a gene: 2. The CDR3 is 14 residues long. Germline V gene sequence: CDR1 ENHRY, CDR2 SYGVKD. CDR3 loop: CAIQGAPGANVLTF. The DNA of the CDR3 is TGTGCCATACAGGGGGCCCCTGGGGCCAACGTCCTGACTTTC.

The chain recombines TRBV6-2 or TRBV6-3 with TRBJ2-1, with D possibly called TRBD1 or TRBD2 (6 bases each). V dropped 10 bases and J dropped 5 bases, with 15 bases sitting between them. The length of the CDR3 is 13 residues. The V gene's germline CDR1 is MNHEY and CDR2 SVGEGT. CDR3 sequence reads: CATTWGAHNEQFF. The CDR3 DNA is TGTGCCACCACTTGGGGGGCCCACAATGAGCAGTTCTTC.

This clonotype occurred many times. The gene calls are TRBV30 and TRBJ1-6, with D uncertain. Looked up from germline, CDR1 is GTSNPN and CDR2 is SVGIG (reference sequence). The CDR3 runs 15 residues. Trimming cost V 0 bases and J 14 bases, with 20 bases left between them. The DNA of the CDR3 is TGTGCCTGGAGTGTAGGGCACTTGACCCTTAAATCCCTCCACTTT. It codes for CAWSVGHLTLKSLHF.

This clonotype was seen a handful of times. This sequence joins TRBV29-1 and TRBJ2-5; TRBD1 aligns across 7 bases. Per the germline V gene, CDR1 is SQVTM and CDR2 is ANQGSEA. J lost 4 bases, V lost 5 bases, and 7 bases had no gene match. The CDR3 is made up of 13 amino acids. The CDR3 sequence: CSVRTGLGETQYF. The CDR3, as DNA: TGCAGCGTTAGGACAGGCCTAGGAGAGACCCAGTACTTC.

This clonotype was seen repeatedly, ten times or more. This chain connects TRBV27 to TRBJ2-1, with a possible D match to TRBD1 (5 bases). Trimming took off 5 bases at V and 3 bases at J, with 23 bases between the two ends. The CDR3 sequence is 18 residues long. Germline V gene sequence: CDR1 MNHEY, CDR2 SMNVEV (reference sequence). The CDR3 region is CASSPYSPQVRGYNEQFF. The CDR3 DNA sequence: TGTGCCAGCAGTCCCTATTCCCCACAGGTTAGGGGCTACAATGAGCAGTTCTTC.

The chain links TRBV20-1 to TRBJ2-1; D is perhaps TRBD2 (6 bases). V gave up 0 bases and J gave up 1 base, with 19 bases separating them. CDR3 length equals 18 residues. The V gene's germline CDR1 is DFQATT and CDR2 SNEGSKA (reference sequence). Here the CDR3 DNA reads TGCAGTGCTAGAGATAATTTAGGGCTAGCGCGTTCCTACAATGAGCAGTTCTTC. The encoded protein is CSARDNLGLARSYNEQFF.

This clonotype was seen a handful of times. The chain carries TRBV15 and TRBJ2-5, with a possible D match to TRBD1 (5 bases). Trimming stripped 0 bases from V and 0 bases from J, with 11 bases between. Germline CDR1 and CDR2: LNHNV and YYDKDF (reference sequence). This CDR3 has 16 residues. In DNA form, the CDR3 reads TGTGCCACCAGCAGAGATTCGAGACAGCACCAAGAGACCCAGTACTTC. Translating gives CATSRDSRQHQETQYF.

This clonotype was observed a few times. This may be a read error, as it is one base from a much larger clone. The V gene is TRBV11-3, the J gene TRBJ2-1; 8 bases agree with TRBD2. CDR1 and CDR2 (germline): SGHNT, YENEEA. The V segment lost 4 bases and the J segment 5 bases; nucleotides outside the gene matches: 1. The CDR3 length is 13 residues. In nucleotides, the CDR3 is TGTGCCAGCAGCTCACTAGCGGACAATGAGCAGTTCTTC. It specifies CASSSLADNEQFF.

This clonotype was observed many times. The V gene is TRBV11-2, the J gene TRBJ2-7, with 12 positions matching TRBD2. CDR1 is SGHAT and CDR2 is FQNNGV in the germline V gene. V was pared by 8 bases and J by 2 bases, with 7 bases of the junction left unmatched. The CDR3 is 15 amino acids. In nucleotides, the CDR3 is TGTGCCAGCCGGACACTAGCGGGAGGAACCTACGAGCAGTACTTC. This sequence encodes CASRTLAGGTYEQYF.

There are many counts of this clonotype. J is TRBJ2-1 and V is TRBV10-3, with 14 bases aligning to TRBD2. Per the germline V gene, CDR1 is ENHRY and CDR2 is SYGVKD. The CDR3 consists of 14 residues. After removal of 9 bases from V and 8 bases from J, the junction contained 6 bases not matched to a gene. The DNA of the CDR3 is TGTGCCATGGGGACTAGCGGGAGTTTCGATGAGCAGTTCTTC. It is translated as CAMGTSGSFDEQFF.

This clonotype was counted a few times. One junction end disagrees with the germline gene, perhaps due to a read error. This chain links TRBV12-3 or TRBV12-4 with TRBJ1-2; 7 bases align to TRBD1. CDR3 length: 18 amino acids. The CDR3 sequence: CASGLPGPGTVTRYGYTF. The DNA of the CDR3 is TGTGCCAGCGGTTTACCAGGTCCGGGGACAGTGACCCGCTATGGCTACACCTTC.

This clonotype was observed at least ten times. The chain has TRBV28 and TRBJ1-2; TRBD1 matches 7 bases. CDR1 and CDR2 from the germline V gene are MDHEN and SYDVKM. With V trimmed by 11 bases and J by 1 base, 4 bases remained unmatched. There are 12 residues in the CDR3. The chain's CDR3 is CAATGVNYGYTF. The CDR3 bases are TGTGCCGCCACAGGGGTTAACTATGGCTACACCTTC.

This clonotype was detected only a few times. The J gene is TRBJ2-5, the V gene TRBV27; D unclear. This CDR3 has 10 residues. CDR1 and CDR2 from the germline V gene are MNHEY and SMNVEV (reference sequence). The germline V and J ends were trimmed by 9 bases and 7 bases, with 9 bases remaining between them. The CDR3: CASPPGTQYF. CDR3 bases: TGTGCCAGTCCCCCCGGGACCCAGTACTTC.

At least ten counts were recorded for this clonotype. The CDR3 sequence is CASSFLRVWNEGTEAFF. The CDR3 DNA reads as TGTGCCAGCAGTTTTCTAAGGGTGTGGAACGAGGGCACTGAAGCTTTCTTT. The V call is TRBV12-3 or TRBV12-4, the J call TRBJ1-1; D is unclear. Between the trimmed V and J ends, which lost 3 bases and 4 bases, there was a span of 21 bases. The CDR3 contains 17 residues.

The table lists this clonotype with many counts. This CDR3 is CASSDYITRSGAFF. The DNA of the CDR3 is TGTGCCAGCAGCGACTATATCACACGGTCTGGGGCTTTCTTT. The rearrangement links TRBV2 to TRBJ1-1, with D hard to call. This CDR3 spans 14 amino acids. Germline CDR1 SNHLY, CDR2 FYNNEI. V lost 6 bases to trimming and J lost 11 bases, with 22 bases between them.

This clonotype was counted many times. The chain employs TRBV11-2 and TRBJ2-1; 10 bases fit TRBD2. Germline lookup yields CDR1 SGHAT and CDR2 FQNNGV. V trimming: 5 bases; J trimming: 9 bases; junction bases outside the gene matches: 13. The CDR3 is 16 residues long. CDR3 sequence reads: CASSPPASGSAGEQFF. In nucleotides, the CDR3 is TGTGCCAGCAGCCCCCCAGCTAGCGGGAGTGCGGGTGAGCAGTTCTTC. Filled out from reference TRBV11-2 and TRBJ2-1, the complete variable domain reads EAGVAQSPRYKIIEKRQSVAFWCNPISGHATLYWYQQILGQGPKLLIQFQNNGVVDDSQLPKDRFSAERLKGVDSTLKIQPAKLEDSAVYLCASSPPASGSAGEQFFGPGTRLTVL.

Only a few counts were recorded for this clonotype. The CDR3 DNA is TGCAGCGGGTGCGGGGAGGGCCTCGAGCAGTACTTC. This gives the protein CSGCGEGLEQYF. V is TRBV29-1 and J is TRBJ2-7, with 7 bases matching TRBD2. J was trimmed by 6 bases and V by 7 bases; bases with no gene match: 9. Germline loops: CDR1 SQVTM, CDR2 ANQGSEA. The CDR3 spans 12 residues.

The CDR3 sequence is CASSQVRVAGRTDTQYF. CDR3 nucleotide sequence: TGCGCCAGCAGCCAAGTGCGCGTAGCGGGGAGAACAGATACGCAGTATTTT. The V call is TRBV4-1, the J call TRBJ2-3; TRBD2 matches at 8 bases. Germline values: CDR1 MGHRA, CDR2 YSYEKL. The J segment lost 3 bases and the V segment lost 1 base, leaving 9 bases of the junction unmatched. The CDR3 is 17 residues long.

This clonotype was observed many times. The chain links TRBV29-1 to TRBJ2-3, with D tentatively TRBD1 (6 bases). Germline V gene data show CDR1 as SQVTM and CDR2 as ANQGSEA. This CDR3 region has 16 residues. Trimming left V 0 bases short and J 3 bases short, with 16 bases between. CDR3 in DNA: TGCAGCGTTGAAGATCAGAGGGGGATAGGGACAGATACGCAGTATTTT. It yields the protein CSVEDQRGIGTDTQYF.